The 28 T cell receptor beta chains listed next were all sequenced from one sample in a study of response to subunit inactivated influenza vaccine. TCRdb analysed the RT-PCR reads with MiXCR anew, one entry per CDR3 protein. The sample lists under 800,000 distinct CDR3 sequences, approximately 15% occurring once. The sample was PBMCs from blood, taken approximately 15 days before vaccination. These receptors came from a man aged 50 or older who received an inactivated influenza vaccine.

The chain uses TRBV5-1 and TRBJ2-3; 10 bases fit TRBD1. V dropped 2 bases and J dropped 10; count of bases not matched to a gene: 10. Germline V gene lookup returns CDR1 SGHRS and CDR2 YFSETQ. This CDR3 is built from 15 residues. For the CDR3, the DNA is TGCGCCAGCAGCTTAGACCACGCTGGGACAGGGGCGCAGTATTTT. This sequence encodes CASSLDHAGTGAQYF.

The V and J genes are TRBV15 and TRBJ2-5; D is possibly TRBD2 (6 bases). Germline CDR1 LNHNV, CDR2 YYDKDF (reference sequence). This CDR3 comprises 15 residues. Trimming removed 3 bases at V and 2 bases at J, with 13 bases between. CDR3 DNA sequence: TGTGCCACCAGCAGCGACGGGACTCTACAAGAGACCCAGTACTTC. Translated: CATSSDGTLQETQYF.

There are a few counts of this clonotype. The chain recombines TRBV7-8 with TRBJ2-3; either TRBD1 or TRBD2 may supply D (5 bases each). V lost 2 bases, J lost 2 bases, and 17 bases lay in between. CDR1 is SGHVS, CDR2 FQNEAQ, per germline. The CDR3 covers 17 residues. Here the CDR3 DNA reads TGTGCCAGCAGCTTATCCTGGGGCGGGTTAAACACAGATACGCAGTATTTT. This gives the protein CASSLSWGGLNTDTQYF.

V usage is TRBV3-1 and J usage is TRBJ2-1; 7 bases line up with TRBD1. The CDR3 extends over 12 amino acids. In germline, CDR1 is LGHDT, CDR2 YNNKEL (reference sequence). V lost 5 bases to trimming and J lost 10 bases; unmatched junction nucleotides: 5. CDR3 protein: CASSYRDREQFF. The CDR3 DNA sequence: TGTGCCAGCAGCTACCGGGACAGAGAGCAGTTCTTC.

The CDR3: CASSSAIHGTGELFF. CDR3 coding DNA: TGTGCCAGCAGCTCAGCCATACATGGGACCGGGGAGCTGTTTTTT. The V gene is TRBV4-2, the J gene TRBJ2-2; D gene unclear. The V gene's germline CDR1 is LGHNA and CDR2 YNFKEQ. V lost 5 bases and J 5 bases, leaving 15 bases between the germline ends. The CDR3 is 15 residues long.

A word on this clonotype: This may be a read error: a much more frequent sequence differs by one nucleotide. A read error is likely, as this CDR3 ends without the conserved phenylalanine or tryptophan. The gene calls are TRBV4-2 and TRBJ2-7; D possibly matches TRBD1 or TRBD2 (5 bases each). V was shortened by 5 bases and J by 7 bases, with 15 bases between the two germline ends. Germline values: CDR1 LGHNA, CDR2 YNFKEQ. This CDR3 is 13 amino acids long. The CDR3 here is CASSTRDDGEQYS. In DNA, the CDR3 is TGTGCCAGCAGCACCCGGGACGACGGTGAGCAGTACTCC.

The J gene is TRBJ1-1, the V gene TRBV19, with a tentative D call TRBD1 (5 bases). Looked up from germline, CDR1 is LNHDA and CDR2 is SQIVND (reference sequence). The CDR3 has 14 amino acids. V lost 6 bases and J 6 bases, leaving 17 bases between the germline ends. In nucleotides, the CDR3 is TGTGCCAGTAGCCTTATACCAGGGTATCCTGAAGCTTTCTTT. It encodes CASSLIPGYPEAFF.

This clonotype came up many times. The chain carries TRBV29-1 and TRBJ2-3; tentatively, D is TRBD1 (5 bases). The CDR3 is 13 amino acids. Germline CDR1 SQVTM, CDR2 ANQGSEA. V lost 6 bases and J 2 bases, leaving 12 bases between the germline ends. CDR3 sequence reads: CSVVGQTTDTQYF. CDR3 bases: TGCAGCGTCGTGGGGCAGACCACAGATACGCAGTATTTT.

The rearrangement uses TRBV15 and TRBJ2-5, with a possible D match to TRBD1 (6 bases). Germline V gives CDR1 LNHNV, CDR2 YYDKDF (reference sequence). V lost 0 bases and J 5 bases, leaving 13 bases between the germline ends. The CDR3 runs 15 residues. CDR3 DNA sequence: TGTGCCACCAGCAGAGATTCGCAGGGGTGGGAGACCCAGTACTTC. The encoded protein is CATSRDSQGWETQYF.

The genes are TRBV5-6 and TRBJ2-7, with D possibly TRBD1 on 6 matching bases. V gave up 0 bases and J gave up 3 bases, with 22 bases separating them. The CDR3 length is 18 residues. Germline V gene sequence: CDR1 SGHDT, CDR2 YYEEEE. CDR3 in DNA: TGTGCCAGCAGCTTGGCAAGGATTTCGTTGAGGGGGTTCTACGAGCAGTACTTC. Its translation: CASSLARISLRGFYEQYF.

The V gene is TRBV7-9, the J gene TRBJ2-7, with 8 bases fitting TRBD1. Losses at the gene ends were 5 bases for V and 2 bases for J; bases not matched to a gene: 5. From germline, CDR1 is SEHNR and CDR2 FQNEAQ (reference sequence). The CDR3 has 14 residues. CDR3 in amino acids: CASSPGQVPYEQYF. The CDR3 DNA reads TGTGCCAGCAGCCCGGGACAGGTACCCTACGAGCAGTACTTC.

V is TRBV24-1 and J is TRBJ2-2; D is possibly TRBD1 (5 bases). Trimming cost V 3 bases and J 5 bases, with 15 bases left between them. The CDR3 length is 16 residues. The V gene's germline CDR1 is KGHDR and CDR2 SFDVKD. The CDR3 is CATSDRQTLGTGELFF. The CDR3 region has the DNA TGTGCCACCAGTGATCGACAGACTTTGGGGACCGGGGAGCTGTTTTTT.

This clonotype was detected many times. This chain connects TRBV5-1 to TRBJ1-1, with a tentative D call TRBD1 (5 bases). The V end was cut by 2 bases, the J end by 5 bases, with 16 bases between. The length of the CDR3 is 15 residues. CDR1 is SGHRS, CDR2 YFSETQ, per germline. The DNA of the CDR3 is TGCGCCAGCAGCTTTAATTGGGGGGAGAGAACTGAAGCTTTCTTT. Protein sequence: CASSFNWGERTEAFF.

This clonotype was seen more than once but under ten times. The rearrangement links TRBV20-1 to TRBJ2-7; D remains ambiguous. Germline lookup yields CDR1 DFQATT and CDR2 SNEGSKA (reference sequence). The V end was cut by 2 bases, the J end by 3 bases, with 17 bases between. The CDR3 contains 15 residues. Written as DNA, the CDR3 is TGCAGTGCTAGACACCACCTAGACAAGTACTACGAGCAGTACTTC. This gives the protein CSARHHLDKYYEQYF.

This clonotype was picked up many times. DNA for the CDR3: TGTGCCAGCAGAGAGGGACTGATTAATGAAAAACTGTTTTTT. Amino acids: CASREGLINEKLFF. The chain uses TRBV6-1 and TRBJ1-4, with D tentatively TRBD1 (5 bases). The CDR3 spans 14 residues. V lost 6 bases and J 4 bases, leaving 12 bases between the germline ends. Germline V lookup: CDR1 MNHNS, CDR2 SASEGT.

This clonotype occurred many times. The chain couples TRBV5-1 to TRBJ2-7; D uncertain. CDR1 and CDR2 (germline): SGHRS, YFSETQ. The ends were cut back, 0 bases at V and 4 bases at J, with 8 bases in the middle. The CDR3 is made up of 13 amino acids. This CDR3 is CASSLELGYEQYF. The DNA of the CDR3 is TGCGCCAGCAGCTTGGAGTTGGGTTACGAGCAGTACTTC.

The J gene is TRBJ2-7, the V gene TRBV14; the match to TRBD1 covers 8 bases. J gave up 3 bases and V 4 bases, and 8 bases lay outside the gene matches. The germline V gene has CDR1 SGHDN and CDR2 FVKESK. The CDR3 extends over 15 amino acids. The CDR3 nucleotides are TGTGCCAGCAGCCGAATGGGACAGGCAGACTACGAGCAGTACTTC. It yields the protein CASSRMGQADYEQYF. Full variable domain (missing parts from reference TRBV14 and TRBJ2-7): EAGVTQFPSHSVIEKGQTVTLRCDPISGHDNLYWYRRVMGKEIKFLLHFVKESKQDESGMPNNRFLAERTGGTYSTLKVQPAELEDSGVYFCASSRMGQADYEQYFGPGTRLTVT.

The chain recombines TRBV7-2 with TRBJ2-7; no clear D. This CDR3 has 14 residues. The germline gives CDR1 SGHTA, CDR2 FQGNSA. Trimming shortened V by 3 bases and J by 3 bases, and 12 bases separated the two germline ends. The CDR3: CASSFTRPFYEQYF. CDR3 DNA: TGTGCCAGCAGCTTCACGAGACCGTTCTACGAGCAGTACTTC. The variable domain in full, with the rest retrieved from reference TRBV7-2 and TRBJ2-7, is GAGVSQSPSNKVTEKGKDVELRCDPISGHTALYWYRQSLGQGLEFLIYFQGNSAPDKSGLPSDRFSAERTGGSVSTLTIQRTQQEDSAVYLCASSFTRPFYEQYFGPGTRLTVT.

The chain carries TRBV20-1 and TRBJ2-1; a possible D gene is TRBD2 (6 bases). V was cut by 0 bases and J by 0 bases, with 12 bases left in between. This CDR3 has 16 amino acids. Germline-derived CDR1 and CDR2 are DFQATT and SNEGSKA (reference sequence). In DNA form, the CDR3 reads TGCAGTGCTAGAGATATTGTGACTAGCTCCTACAATGAGCAGTTCTTC. As protein: CSARDIVTSSYNEQFF.

This clonotype was recorded a few times. The V and J genes are TRBV20-1 and TRBJ2-4; D not certain. The V end was cut by 6 bases, the J end by 1 base, with 7 bases between. Germline V lookup: CDR1 DFQATT, CDR2 SNEGSKA (reference sequence). The CDR3 sequence is 12 residues long. The CDR3 DNA reads TGCAGTGCCGACGTCGCCAAAAACATTCAGTACTTC. Translated: CSADVAKNIQYF.

This chain connects TRBV4-3 to TRBJ2-3, with D possibly matching TRBD2 (6 bases). Germline V gene lookup returns CDR1 LGHNA and CDR2 YSLEER. V shed 3 bases and J shed 4 bases, with 14 bases lying between them. The CDR3 is 15 amino acids. In DNA form, the CDR3 reads TGCGCCAGCAGCCAGGGGCTGACTAGTTCAGATACGCAGTATTTT. It encodes CASSQGLTSSDTQYF.

The chain couples TRBV11-2 to TRBJ2-3; the D is unclear. This CDR3 has 18 amino acids. Looked up from germline, CDR1 is SGHAT and CDR2 is FQNNGV. Trimming took 0 bases from V and 2 from J, leaving 18 bases between them. DNA of the CDR3: TGTGCCAGCAGCTTAGAGGCAGAGAGTCCTTTTCACACAGATACGCAGTATTTT. Its protein is CASSLEAESPFHTDTQYF.

The V call is TRBV27, the J call TRBJ2-1; D unclear. The germline V gene encodes CDR1 MNHEY and CDR2 SMNVEV (reference sequence). The CDR3 sequence is 16 residues long. Trimming took 5 bases from V and 6 from J, leaving 20 bases between them. The CDR3 DNA reads TGTGCCAGCAGTCCTCACTCTTACCAGCCAGGCAATGAGCAGTTCTTC. This gives the protein CASSPHSYQPGNEQFF.

This clonotype showed up just once. This chain links TRBV20-1 with TRBJ2-3; D is possibly TRBD1 (6 bases). The CDR3 runs to 16 residues. Trimming cost V 0 bases and J 3 bases, with 16 bases left between them. The germline CDR1 and CDR2 sequences are DFQATT and SNEGSKA (reference sequence). CDR3 coding DNA: TGCAGTGCTAGAGATCTTGCCAGGGGAAATACAGATACGCAGTATTTT. Its protein is CSARDLARGNTDTQYF.

This clonotype has more than one count but fewer than ten. The chain carries TRBV28 and TRBJ2-6; D might be TRBD2 (6 bases). V was pared by 6 bases and J by 1 base, with 16 bases between. This CDR3 has 17 amino acids. CDR1 MDHEN and CDR2 SYDVKM come from the germline V gene. This CDR3 reads CASSPAGTSSGANVLTF. The CDR3 nucleotides are TGTGCCAGCAGCCCCGCCGGGACTTCGTCTGGGGCCAACGTCCTGACTTTC.

The rearrangement uses TRBV20-1 and TRBJ2-1; 9 positions match TRBD2. This CDR3 region has 12 residues. The V gene's germline CDR1 is DFQATT and CDR2 SNEGSKA (reference sequence). Trimming at V came to 5 bases and at J to 9 bases, leaving 5 bases not matched to a gene. As DNA, the CDR3 is TGCAGTGCTCGCGGGGGGGGCGGTGAGCAGTTCTTC. It codes for CSARGGGGEQFF.

This clonotype has a count of ten or more. DNA of the CDR3: TGTGCCAGCAATCCTCTCGGGGGCTACCTCTACGAGCAGTACTTC. Its protein product is CASNPLGGYLYEQYF. This rearrangement joins TRBV2 to TRBJ2-7, with D perhaps assigned TRBD1 or TRBD2 (6 bases each). CDR1 is SNHLY, CDR2 FYNNEI, per germline. The CDR3 has 15 residues. The germline V and J ends were trimmed by 7 bases and 3 bases, with 19 bases remaining between them.

The V gene is TRBV5-1, the J gene TRBJ2-1; D not resolved. The V end lost 3 bases, the J end lost 5 bases, and 9 bases lay between the germline ends. CDR1 and CDR2 from the germline V gene are SGHRS and YFSETQ. The CDR3 has 13 residues. In nucleotides, the CDR3 is TGCGCCAGCAGCTCCCCAGTTCACAATGAGCAGTTCTTC. Protein: CASSSPVHNEQFF.